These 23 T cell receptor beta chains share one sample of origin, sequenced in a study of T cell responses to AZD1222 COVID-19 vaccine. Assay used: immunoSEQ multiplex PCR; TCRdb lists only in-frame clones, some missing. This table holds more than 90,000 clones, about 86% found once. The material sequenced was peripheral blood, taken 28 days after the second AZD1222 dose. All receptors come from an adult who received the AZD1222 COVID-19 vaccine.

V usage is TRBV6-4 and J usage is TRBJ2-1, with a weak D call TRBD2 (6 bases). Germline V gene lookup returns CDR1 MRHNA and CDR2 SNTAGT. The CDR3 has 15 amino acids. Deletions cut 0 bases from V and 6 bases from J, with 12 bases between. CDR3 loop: CASSDSAGIGNEQFF. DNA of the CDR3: TGTGCCAGCAGTGACTCGGCGGGGATCGGCAATGAGCAGTTCTTC.

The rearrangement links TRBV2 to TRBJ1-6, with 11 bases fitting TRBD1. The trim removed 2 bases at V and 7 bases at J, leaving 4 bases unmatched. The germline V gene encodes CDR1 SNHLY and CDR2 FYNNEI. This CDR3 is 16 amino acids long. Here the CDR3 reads CASSEYGQGANSPLHF. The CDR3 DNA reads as TGTGCCAGCAGTGAATATGGACAGGGGGCAAATTCACCCCTCCACTTT.

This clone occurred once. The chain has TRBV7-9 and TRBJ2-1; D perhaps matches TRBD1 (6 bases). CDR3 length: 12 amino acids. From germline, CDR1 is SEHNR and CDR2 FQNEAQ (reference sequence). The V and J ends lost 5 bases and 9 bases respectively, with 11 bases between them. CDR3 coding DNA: TGTGCCAGCAGCAGACAGGACACTGAGCAGTTCTTC. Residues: CASSRQDTEQFF.

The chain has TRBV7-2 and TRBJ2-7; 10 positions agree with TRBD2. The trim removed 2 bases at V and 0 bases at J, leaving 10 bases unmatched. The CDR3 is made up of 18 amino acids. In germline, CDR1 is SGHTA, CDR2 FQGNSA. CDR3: CASSLRSISGGFSYEQYF. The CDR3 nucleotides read TGTGCCAGCAGCTTACGTTCGATTAGCGGGGGGTTCTCCTACGAGCAGTACTTC.

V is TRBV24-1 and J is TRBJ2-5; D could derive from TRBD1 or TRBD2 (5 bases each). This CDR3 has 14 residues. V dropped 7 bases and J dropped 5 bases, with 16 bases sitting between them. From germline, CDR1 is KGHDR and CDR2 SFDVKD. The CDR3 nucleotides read TGTGCCACCAGCGCCGGGACCACCGGGGAGACCCAGTACTTC. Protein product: CATSAGTTGETQYF.

CDR3 sequence reads: CASSQEGGTEAFF. The CDR3, as DNA: TGTGCCAGCAGCCAAGAAGGGGGCACTGAAGCTTTCTTT. The chain links TRBV3-1 (or the pseudogene TRBV3-2) to TRBJ1-1, with D perhaps TRBD1 (6 bases). Germline values: CDR1 LGHDT, CDR2 YNNKEL (reference sequence). CDR3 size: 13 residues. V was shortened by 0 bases and J by 4 bases, with 6 bases between the two germline ends.

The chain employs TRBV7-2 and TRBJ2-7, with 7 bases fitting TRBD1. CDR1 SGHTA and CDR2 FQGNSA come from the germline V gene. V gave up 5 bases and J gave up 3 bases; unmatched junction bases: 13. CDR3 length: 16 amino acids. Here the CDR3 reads CASSPTGLHYIYEQYF. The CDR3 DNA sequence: TGTGCCAGCAGCCCGACAGGGCTCCATTATATCTACGAGCAGTACTTC. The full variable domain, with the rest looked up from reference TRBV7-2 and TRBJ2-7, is GAGVSQSPSNKVTEKGKDVELRCDPISGHTALYWYRQSLGQGLEFLIYFQGNSAPDKSGLPSDRFSAERTGGSVSTLTIQRTQQEDSAVYLCASSPTGLHYIYEQYFGPGTRLTVT.

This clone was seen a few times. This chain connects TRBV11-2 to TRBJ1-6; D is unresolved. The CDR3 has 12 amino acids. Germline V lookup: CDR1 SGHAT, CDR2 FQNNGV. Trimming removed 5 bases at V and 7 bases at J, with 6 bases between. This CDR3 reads CASSRENSPLHF. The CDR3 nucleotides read TGTGCCAGCAGCCGAGAGAATTCACCCCTCCACTTT.

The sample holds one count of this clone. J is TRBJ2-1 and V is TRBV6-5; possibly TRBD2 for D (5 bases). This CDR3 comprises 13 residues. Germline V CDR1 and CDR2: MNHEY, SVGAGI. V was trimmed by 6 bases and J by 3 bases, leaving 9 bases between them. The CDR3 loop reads CASRSGGYNEQFF. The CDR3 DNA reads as TGTGCCAGCAGAAGCGGAGGCTACAATGAGCAGTTCTTC.

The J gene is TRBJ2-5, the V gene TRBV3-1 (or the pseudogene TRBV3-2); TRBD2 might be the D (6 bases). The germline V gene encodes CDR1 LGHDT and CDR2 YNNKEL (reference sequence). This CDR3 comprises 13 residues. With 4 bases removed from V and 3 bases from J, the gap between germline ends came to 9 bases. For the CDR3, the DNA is TGTGCCAGCAGCCCCTGGGGGGAAGAGACCCAGTACTTC. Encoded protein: CASSPWGEETQYF.

The CDR3 here is CASSFNRGLDGYTF. CDR3 sequence (DNA): TGTGCCAGCAGCTTTAACAGGGGGTTGGATGGCTACACCTTC. The rearrangement links TRBV5-6 to TRBJ1-2; the match to TRBD1 covers 8 bases. V shed 2 bases and J 6 bases; nucleotides not matched to a gene: 6. Looked up from germline, CDR1 is SGHDT and CDR2 is YYEEEE. CDR3 length: 14 residues.

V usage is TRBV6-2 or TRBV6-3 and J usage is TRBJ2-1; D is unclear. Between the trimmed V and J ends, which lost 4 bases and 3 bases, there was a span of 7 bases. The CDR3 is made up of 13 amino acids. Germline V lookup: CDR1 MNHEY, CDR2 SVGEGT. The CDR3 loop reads CASSSALYNEQFF. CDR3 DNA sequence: TGTGCCAGCAGTTCCGCTCTCTACAATGAGCAGTTCTTC.

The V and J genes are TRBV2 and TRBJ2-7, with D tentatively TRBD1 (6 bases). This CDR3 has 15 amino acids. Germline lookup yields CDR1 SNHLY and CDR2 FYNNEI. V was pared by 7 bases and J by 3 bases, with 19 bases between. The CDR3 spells CASTVGTSSSYEQYF. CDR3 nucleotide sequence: TGTGCCAGCACCGTTGGGACAAGTAGTAGCTACGAGCAGTACTTC.

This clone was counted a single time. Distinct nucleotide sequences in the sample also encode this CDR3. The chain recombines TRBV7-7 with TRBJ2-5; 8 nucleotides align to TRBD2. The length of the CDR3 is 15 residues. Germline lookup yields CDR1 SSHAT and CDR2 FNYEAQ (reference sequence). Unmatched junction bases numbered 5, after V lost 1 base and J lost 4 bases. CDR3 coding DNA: TGTGCCAGCAGCTTAGTCGGGGGGGCCGGAGAGACCCAGTACTTC. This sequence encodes CASSLVGGAGETQYF.

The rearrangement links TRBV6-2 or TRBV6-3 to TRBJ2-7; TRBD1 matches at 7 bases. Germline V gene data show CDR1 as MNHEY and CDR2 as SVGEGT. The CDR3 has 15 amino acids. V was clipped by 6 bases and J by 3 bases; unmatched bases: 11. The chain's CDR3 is CASSLLQGSNYEQYF. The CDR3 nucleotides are TGTGCCAGCAGCCTATTACAGGGGTCGAACTACGAGCAGTACTTC.

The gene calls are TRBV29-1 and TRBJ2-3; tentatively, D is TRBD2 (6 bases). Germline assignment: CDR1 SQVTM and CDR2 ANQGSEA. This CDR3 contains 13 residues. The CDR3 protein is CSSGGQATDTQYF. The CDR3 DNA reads TGCAGTTCAGGAGGGCAGGCCACAGATACGCAGTATTTT.

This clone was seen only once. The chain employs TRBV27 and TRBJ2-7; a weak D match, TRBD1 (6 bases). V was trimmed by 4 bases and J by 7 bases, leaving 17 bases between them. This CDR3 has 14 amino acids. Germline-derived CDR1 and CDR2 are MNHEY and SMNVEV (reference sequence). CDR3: CASSSLQGTGEQYF. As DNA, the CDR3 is TGTGCCAGCAGTTCGTTACAGGGAACAGGGGAGCAGTACTTC.

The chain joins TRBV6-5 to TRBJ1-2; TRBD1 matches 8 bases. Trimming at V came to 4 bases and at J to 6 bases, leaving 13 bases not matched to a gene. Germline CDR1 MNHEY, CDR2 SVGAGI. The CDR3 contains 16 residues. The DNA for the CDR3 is TGTGCCAGCAGTTGCCCCGGCAGGGGGCTATTAGATGGCTACACCTTC. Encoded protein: CASSCPGRGLLDGYTF.

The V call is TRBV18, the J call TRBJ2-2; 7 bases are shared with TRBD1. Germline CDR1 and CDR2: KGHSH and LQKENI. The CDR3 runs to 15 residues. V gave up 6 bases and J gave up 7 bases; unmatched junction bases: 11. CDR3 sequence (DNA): TGTGCCAGCTCCCGATACACAGGGGCGAGCGGGGAGCTGTTTTTT. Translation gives CASSRYTGASGELFF.

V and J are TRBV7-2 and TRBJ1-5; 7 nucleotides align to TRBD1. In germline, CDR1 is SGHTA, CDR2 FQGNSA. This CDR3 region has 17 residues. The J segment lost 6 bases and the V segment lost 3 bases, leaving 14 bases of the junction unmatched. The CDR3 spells CASSFLERTGNFQPQHF. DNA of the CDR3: TGTGCCAGCAGCTTCTTAGAGAGGACAGGAAACTTTCAGCCCCAGCATTTT. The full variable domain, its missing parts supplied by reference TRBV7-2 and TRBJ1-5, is GAGVSQSPSNKVTEKGKDVELRCDPISGHTALYWYRQSLGQGLEFLIYFQGNSAPDKSGLPSDRFSAERTGGSVSTLTIQRTQQEDSAVYLCASSFLERTGNFQPQHFGDGTRLSIL.

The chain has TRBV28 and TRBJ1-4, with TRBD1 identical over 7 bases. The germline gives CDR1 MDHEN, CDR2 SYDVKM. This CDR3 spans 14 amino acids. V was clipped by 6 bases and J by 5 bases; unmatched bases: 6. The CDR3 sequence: CASSTGVGNEKLFF. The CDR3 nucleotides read TGTGCCAGCAGCACAGGGGTAGGAAATGAAAAACTGTTTTTT.

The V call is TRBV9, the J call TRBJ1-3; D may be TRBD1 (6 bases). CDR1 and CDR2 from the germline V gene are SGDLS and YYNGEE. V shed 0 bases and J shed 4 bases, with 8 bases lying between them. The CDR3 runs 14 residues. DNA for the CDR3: TGTGCCAGCAGCGTAGACAGGGCGGGAAACACCATATATTTT. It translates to CASSVDRAGNTIYF.

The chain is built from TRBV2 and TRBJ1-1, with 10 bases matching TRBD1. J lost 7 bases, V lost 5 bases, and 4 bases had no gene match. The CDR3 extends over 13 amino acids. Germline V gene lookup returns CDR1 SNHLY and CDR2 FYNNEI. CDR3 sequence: CASSSDRGHEAFF. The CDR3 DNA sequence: TGTGCCAGCAGTTCCGACAGGGGGCATGAAGCTTTCTTT. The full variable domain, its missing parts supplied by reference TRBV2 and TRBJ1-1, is EPEVTQTPSHQVTQMGQEVILRCVPISNHLYFYWYRQILGQKVEFLVSFYNNEISEKSEIFDDQFSVERPDGSNFTLKIRSTKLEDSAMYFCASSSDRGHEAFFGQGTRLTVV.